The clone carrying this TCR beta chain was seen more than once but under ten times. Its matching antigen is unknown. The record originates from a study of regulatory T cells in long-lasting Graves disease. Study observations and caveats: More public clonotypes were shared by persistent patients (around 3,000) than by new patients (approximately 1,000).

Time point denoted: newly diagnosed GD, antithyroid drugs for less than 3 months. There was RNA extracted from PBMCs, and the TCR library was made from it. Assembly of TCR beta libraries relied on iRepertoire HTBI primers together with Arm-PCR of CDR3 regions. TCRdb processed the multiplex PCR reads anew with MiXCR; each CDR3 protein has one entry. The sample holds 620,000 or so distinct CDR3 sequences, around 15% seen once. V lost 4 bases, J lost 6 bases, and 9 bases lay in between. Germline V gene lookup returns CDR1 SGHAT and CDR2 FQNNGV. The CDR3 loop spans 12 amino acids. The data were also submitted as part of a second study, on T cells in Graves' hyperthyroidism and ophthalmopathy. This second report adds: Stable Graves' hyperthyroidism denoted no ophthalmopathy progression over 18 months. Researchers ran a first-round RT-PCR on the TCR CDR3 using the HTBI primer set. Appearing also in blood were most of the thyroid clonotypes expanded above 0.001.

The receptor was derived from a woman under 40 with Graves disease. Sequenced here: peripheral blood mononuclear cells (PBMCs), sampled at new diagnosis, from a patient treated with antithyroid drugs. V and J are TRBV11-2 and TRBJ2-5, with unresolved D. The CDR3 is CASSSGLKTQYF. The DNA of the CDR3 is TGTGCCAGCAGCTCCGGGTTAAAGACCCAGTACTTC.